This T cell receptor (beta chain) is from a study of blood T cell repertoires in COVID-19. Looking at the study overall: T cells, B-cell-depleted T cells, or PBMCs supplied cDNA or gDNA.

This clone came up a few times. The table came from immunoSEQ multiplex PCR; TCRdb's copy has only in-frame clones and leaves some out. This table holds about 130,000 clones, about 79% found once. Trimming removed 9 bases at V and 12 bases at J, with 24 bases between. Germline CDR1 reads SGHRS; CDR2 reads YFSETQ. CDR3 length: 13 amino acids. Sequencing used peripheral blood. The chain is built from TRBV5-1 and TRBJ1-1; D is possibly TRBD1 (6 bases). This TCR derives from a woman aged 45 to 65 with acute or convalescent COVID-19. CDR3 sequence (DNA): TGCGCCACCAACGACCCGGACAGCGCTGGAACTTTCTTT. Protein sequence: CATNDPDSAGTFF. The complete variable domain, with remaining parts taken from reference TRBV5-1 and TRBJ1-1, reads KAGVTQTPRYLIKTRGQQVTLSCSPISGHRSVSWYQQTPGQGLQFLFEYFSETQRNKGNFPGRFSGRQFSNSRSEMNVSTLELGDSALYLCATNDPDSAGTFFGQGTRLTVV.